The 30 T cell receptor beta chains in this list originate from one sample, sequenced in a study of Graves' ophthalmopathy and Graves' hyperthyroidism listed by TCRdb under 2018. The sequencer listed for this sample is Illumina HiSeq 2000. For repertoire sequencing, TCR beta CDR3 regions were amplified from RNA transcripts. A first-round RT-PCR used HTBI primers with the Qiagen OneStep RT-PCR kit, followed by a second-round multiplex PCR, size selection and purification. The public reads were run again by TCRdb, first through fastp at Q25 and then through MiXCR, and only productive beta chains were kept. Rows are combined by CDR3 protein, so each entry shows the most common genes and DNA. The sample table contains around 670,000 distinct CDR3 sequences; only one count was recorded for 40% of them. The ten biggest clones cover 40% to 55% of the sample. Sequencing was performed on peripheral blood. The origin of the receptors is an adult man with Graves' ophthalmopathy.

This clonotype was seen a handful of times. V and J are TRBV20-1 and TRBJ2-2; unclear D gene. The CDR3 is 14 residues long. Trimming removed 0 bases at V and 4 bases at J, with 9 bases between. Germline V gene data show CDR1 as DFQATT and CDR2 as SNEGSKA (reference sequence). CDR3 in DNA: TGCAGTGCTAGAGATCTAGGGCGCACCGGGGAGCTGTTTTTT. Protein product: CSARDLGRTGELFF.

The V gene is TRBV15, the J gene TRBJ2-5, with no clear D. The CDR3 is 10 residues long. Trimming shortened V by 0 bases and J by 8 bases, and 1 base separated the two germline ends. The germline V gene has CDR1 LNHNV and CDR2 YYDKDF (reference sequence). In nucleotides, the CDR3 is TGTGCCACCAGCAGAGATACCCAGTACTTC. Translating gives CATSRDTQYF.

The V and J genes are TRBV24-1 and TRBJ1-2; D may be TRBD1 (5 bases). The length of the CDR3 is 13 residues. Germline-derived CDR1 and CDR2 are KGHDR and SFDVKD. The V and J ends lost 11 bases and 2 bases respectively, with 14 bases between them. The CDR3 reads CAIGTAENYGYTF. For the CDR3, the DNA is TGTGCCATCGGGACCGCTGAAAACTATGGCTACACCTTC.

With regard to this clonotype: A much larger clone lies a single base off, so this may be a read error. The chain recombines TRBV7-9 with TRBJ2-7; D is unclear. Germline assignment: CDR1 SEHNR and CDR2 FQNEAQ (reference sequence). There are 14 residues in the CDR3. In DNA form, the CDR3 reads TGTGCCAGCAGCTTAACGAGGCCGGTCTACGGGCAGTACTTC. This gives the protein CASSLTRPVYGQYF.

The sample holds many counts of this clonotype. The chain carries TRBV29-1 and TRBJ1-2; D unclear. The ends were cut back, 7 bases at V and 0 bases at J, with 6 bases in the middle. The CDR3 runs 11 residues. Germline V gene sequence: CDR1 SQVTM, CDR2 ANQGSEA. The CDR3 spells CSAGSNYGYTF. CDR3 DNA sequence: TGCAGCGCCGGCTCTAACTATGGCTACACCTTC. Full variable domain (outside the CDR3, taken from reference TRBV29-1 and TRBJ1-2): SAVISQKPSRDICQRGTSLTIQCQVDSQVTMMFWYRQQPGQSLTLIATANQGSEATYESGFVIDKFPISRPNLTFSTLTVSNMSPEDSSIYLCSAGSNYGYTFGSGTRLTVV.

In its sample, this clonotype was seen once. The chain is built from TRBV29-1 and TRBJ1-4, with D maybe TRBD1 (5 bases). Germline V gene sequence: CDR1 SQVTM, CDR2 ANQGSEA. The CDR3 extends over 13 amino acids. The V end was cut by 4 bases, the J end by 7 bases, with 13 bases between. The CDR3 sequence is CSVGKGNGEKLFF. Written as DNA, the CDR3 is TGCAGCGTTGGTAAGGGGAATGGTGAAAAACTGTTTTTT.

A few counts support this clonotype. One end of the junction is discordant with germline, which a read error may explain. The V and J genes are TRBV24-1 and TRBJ2-7; TRBD2 matches at 8 bases. CDR1 and CDR2 from the germline V gene are KGHDR and SFDVKD. The CDR3 spans 15 residues. CDR3 in DNA: TGTGCCAGCAGTTACCCAGAGCGGGAGATATGCGAGCAGTACTTC. Its translation: CASSYPEREICEQYF.

This clonotype was counted at least ten times. The CDR3: CASSERGGYEQYF. The CDR3, as DNA: TGCGCCAGCAGTGAGCGGGGGGGCTACGAGCAGTACTTC. The J gene is TRBJ2-7, the V gene TRBV10-1; 8 nucleotides align to TRBD2. CDR3 size: 13 residues. CDR1 and CDR2 (germline): WNHNN, SYGVQD (reference sequence). J was trimmed by 3 bases and V by 2 bases; bases with no gene match: 0.

The chain combines TRBV20-1 with TRBJ2-7; TRBD1 is a possible D gene (5 bases). Trimming cost V 4 bases and J 0 bases, with 10 bases left between them. Germline CDR1 reads DFQATT; CDR2 reads SNEGSKA (reference sequence). This CDR3 spans 13 amino acids. Written as DNA, the CDR3 is TGCAGTGCTATCGACAGCATCTCCTACGAGCAGTACTTC. This translates into CSAIDSISYEQYF.

With regard to this clonotype: At one of its ends the junction is not consistent with the germline gene, which may arise from a read error. V gene TRBV11-2 combines with J gene TRBJ2-7; unclear D gene. This CDR3 has 12 amino acids. Looked up from germline, CDR1 is SGHAT and CDR2 is FQNNGV. CDR3 sequence: CASSPIEGIAHF. CDR3 nucleotides: TGTGCCAGCAGCCCAATCGAAGGTATTGCGCACTTC.

The chain recombines TRBV5-4 with TRBJ2-5, with D perhaps TRBD1 (6 bases). Per the germline V gene, CDR1 is SGHNT and CDR2 is YYREEE (reference sequence). The CDR3 loop spans 14 amino acids. Trimming shortened V by 4 bases and J by 4 bases, and 14 bases separated the two germline ends. CDR3 loop: CASSQAGDGETQYF. The CDR3 DNA sequence: TGTGCCAGCAGCCAAGCAGGGGATGGAGAGACCCAGTACTTC.

Regarding this clonotype: A much larger clone differs from this one at a single base, so this may be a read error. This chain joins TRBV20-1 and TRBJ1-4; maybe TRBD1 (5 bases). The germline V gene encodes CDR1 DFQATT and CDR2 SNEGSKA (reference sequence). Trimming stripped 5 bases from V and 12 bases from J, with 13 bases between. The CDR3 length is 11 residues. The CDR3, as DNA: TGCAGTGCTTTCAGTGGGGGGGAACTGTTTTTT. It encodes CSAFSGGELFF.

The V call is TRBV9, the J call TRBJ1-3; no firm D call. CDR3 size: 15 residues. V lost 0 bases and J 2 bases, leaving 9 bases between the germline ends. Germline loops: CDR1 SGDLS, CDR2 YYNGEE. CDR3 sequence reads: CASSVGEGAGNTIYF. In nucleotides, the CDR3 is TGTGCCAGCAGCGTAGGAGAAGGAGCTGGAAACACCATATATTTT.

With respect to this clonotype: One base away lies a much larger clone, so this may be a sequencing read error. The CDR3 sequence is CSATSGLAGAFF. The CDR3 DNA sequence: TGCAGTGCTACTTCAGGGCTCGCTGGAGCTTTCTTT. The V call is TRBV20-1, the J call TRBJ1-1; possible D gene TRBD1, 5 bases. Trimming took 4 bases from V and 10 from J, leaving 16 bases between them. This CDR3 has 12 residues. Germline CDR1 and CDR2: DFQATT and SNEGSKA (reference sequence).

This clonotype turned up a few times. This may be a read error: a much more frequent sequence differs by one nucleotide. The chain is built from TRBV2 and TRBJ2-7, with 9 positions matching TRBD1. The CDR3 is made up of 13 amino acids. Trimming at V came to 6 bases and at J to 3 bases, leaving 3 bases not matched to a gene. Per germline, CDR1 SNHLY and CDR2 FYNNEI. The CDR3, as DNA: TGTGCCAGCAGGTTGACAGGGGGCTACGAGCAGTACTTC. It yields the protein CASRLTGGYEQYF.

This clonotype was detected a few times. V is TRBV6-5 and J is TRBJ1-2, with 7 bases fitting TRBD1. This CDR3 is built from 15 residues. Trimming removed 7 bases from V and 0 bases from J; junction bases left unmatched: 8. Germline V gene data show CDR1 as MNHEY and CDR2 as SVGAGI. The chain's CDR3 is CASTKGAEANYGYTF. The CDR3 coding sequence is TGTGCCAGCACAAAGGGGGCTGAAGCTAACTATGGCTACACCTTC.

The V call is TRBV5-1, the J call TRBJ1-4; D is ambiguous. V was trimmed by 2 bases and J by 0 bases, leaving 11 bases between them. Per germline, CDR1 SGHRS and CDR2 YFSETQ. This CDR3 region has 16 residues. CDR3 sequence: CASSFLGGTTNEKLFF. CDR3 in DNA: TGCGCCAGCAGCTTCTTGGGCGGTACAACTAATGAAAAACTGTTTTTT.

The chain joins TRBV10-3 to TRBJ2-7, with TRBD2 identical over 7 bases. Germline CDR1 and CDR2: ENHRY and SYGVKD. The length of the CDR3 is 15 residues. The ends lost 6 bases at V and 2 bases at J; junction bases unmatched: 10. The CDR3 loop is CAISVGLAGAYEQYF. DNA for the CDR3: TGTGCCATCAGCGTCGGTTTGGCGGGGGCCTACGAGCAGTACTTC.

This chain connects TRBV29-1 to TRBJ2-2, with D perhaps TRBD2 (7 bases). CDR3 length: 15 residues. CDR1 SQVTM and CDR2 ANQGSEA come from the germline V gene. Trimming shortened V by 4 bases and J by 2 bases, and 14 bases separated the two germline ends. CDR3 sequence: CSVARGARNTGELFF. The CDR3 nucleotides read TGCAGCGTTGCTCGGGGGGCTAGAAACACCGGGGAGCTGTTTTTT.

The CDR3 DNA follows: TGTGCCAGCAGCGACCTCCCGAAGGGCTTCCACGAGCAGTACTTC. Translating it yields CASSDLPKGFHEQYF. The rearrangement links TRBV14 to TRBJ2-7; no definite D call. Germline lookup yields CDR1 SGHDN and CDR2 FVKESK. V lost 5 bases and J lost 5, with 19 bases in between. The CDR3 totals 15 residues.

This clonotype was picked up one time. A much larger clone lies one base from this, so it may be a read error. V and J are TRBV6-1 and TRBJ1-5; D is uncertain. The ends were cut back, 6 bases at V and 11 bases at J, with 17 bases in the middle. Germline-derived CDR1 and CDR2 are MNHNS and SASEGT. The CDR3 sequence is 13 residues long. The DNA of the CDR3 is TGTGCCAGCAGGGACGGAGGATACGGGGCCCAGCATTTT. Amino acids: CASRDGGYGAQHF.

The chain's CDR3 is CSLGGGGYGYTF. Here the CDR3 DNA reads TGCAGCTTGGGGGGCGGGGGCTATGGCTACACCTTC. The V call is TRBV29-1, the J call TRBJ1-2; D may be TRBD1 (6 bases). CDR3 length equals 12 residues. Germline V gene lookup returns CDR1 SQVTM and CDR2 ANQGSEA. Trimming stripped 8 bases from V and 4 bases from J, with 14 bases between.

This clonotype was picked up many times. This chain connects TRBV10-3 to TRBJ2-5; perhaps TRBD2 as D (6 bases). This CDR3 region has 14 residues. The V end was cut by 3 bases, the J end by 5 bases, with 13 bases between. Germline V CDR1 and CDR2: ENHRY, SYGVKD. The CDR3 DNA is TGTGCCATCAGTGACGGTTGGGGGGAGGAGACCCAGTACTTC. The encoded protein is CAISDGWGEETQYF.

The chain carries TRBV15 and TRBJ1-2; TRBD1 aligns across 7 bases. CDR3 length equals 15 residues. Trimming at V came to 3 bases and at J to 5 bases, leaving 9 bases not matched to a gene. Germline CDR1 LNHNV, CDR2 YYDKDF (reference sequence). The CDR3 reads CATSSQGQVGYGYTF. CDR3 DNA sequence: TGTGCCACCAGCAGCCAAGGACAGGTCGGGTATGGCTACACCTTC.

This clonotype was detected once. The CDR3 is CATSSGTGVPLGYTF. The CDR3 bases are TGTGCCACCAGCAGCGGGACAGGGGTGCCTTTGGGCTACACCTTC. The chain is built from TRBV15 and TRBJ1-2, with 10 bases fitting TRBD1. Germline V gene lookup returns CDR1 LNHNV and CDR2 YYDKDF (reference sequence). There are 15 residues in the CDR3. With V trimmed by 3 bases and J by 8 bases, 9 bases remained unmatched.

This chain uses TRBV29-1 with TRBJ2-5; 8 nucleotides align to TRBD1. CDR3 length equals 11 residues. Per germline, CDR1 SQVTM and CDR2 ANQGSEA. Trimming took 6 bases from V and 6 from J; bases not matched to a gene: 3. The CDR3 reads CSVQGAKTQYF. The CDR3 nucleotides read TGCAGCGTGCAGGGGGCGAAGACCCAGTACTTC.

The table lists this clonotype with many counts. A read error may account for a junction end that differs from germline. The gene calls are TRBV7-9 and TRBJ2-5; TRBD1 aligns across 8 bases. The germline V gene encodes CDR1 SEHNR and CDR2 FQNEAQ (reference sequence). This CDR3 is built from 13 residues. The CDR3 reads CASSFQGAETQYF. The CDR3 region has the DNA TGCGCCAGCAGCTTCCAGGGGGCCGAGACCCAGTACTTC.

This clonotype was seen many times. This chain joins TRBV19 and TRBJ1-2; the match to TRBD1 covers 7 bases. CDR3 length equals 13 residues. The V segment lost 3 bases and the J segment 3 bases; nucleotides outside the gene matches: 1. CDR1 and CDR2 (germline): LNHDA, SQIVND (reference sequence). The CDR3 DNA reads as TGTGCCAGTAGTATCGGGACAGACTATGGCTACACCTTC. Its protein product is CASSIGTDYGYTF.

The V and J genes are TRBV7-9 and TRBJ2-7; 9 bases are a match to TRBD1. Germline V gives CDR1 SEHNR, CDR2 FQNEAQ (reference sequence). The CDR3 is 14 residues long. V shed 4 bases and J 6 bases; nucleotides not matched to a gene: 7. The CDR3 DNA sequence: TGTGCCAGCAGCTCGGATCGACAGGGGGTCGAGCAGTACTTC. Translating gives CASSSDRQGVEQYF.

The chain combines TRBV29-1 with TRBJ2-7; 11 bases are shared with TRBD1. Germline lookup yields CDR1 SQVTM and CDR2 ANQGSEA. The CDR3 has 15 residues. With 4 bases clipped from V and 4 bases from J, the junction kept 9 bases outside the gene matches. DNA for the CDR3: TGCAGCGTTGGGTCCCGGACAGGGGGCTCGTACGAGCAGTACTTC. Translation gives CSVGSRTGGSYEQYF.